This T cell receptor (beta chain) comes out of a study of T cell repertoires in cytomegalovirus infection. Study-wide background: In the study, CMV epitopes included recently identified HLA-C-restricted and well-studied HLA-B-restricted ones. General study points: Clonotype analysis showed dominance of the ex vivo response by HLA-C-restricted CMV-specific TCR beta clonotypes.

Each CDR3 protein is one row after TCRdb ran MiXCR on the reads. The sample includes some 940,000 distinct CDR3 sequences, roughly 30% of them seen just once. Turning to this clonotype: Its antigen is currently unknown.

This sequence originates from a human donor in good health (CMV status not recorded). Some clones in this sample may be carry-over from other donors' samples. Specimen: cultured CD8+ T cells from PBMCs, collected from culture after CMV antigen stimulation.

Here the CDR3 DNA reads TGTGCCAGCAGTGAAAAGGGACCCCCCGATACGCAGTATTTT. Encoded protein: CASSEKGPPDTQYF. V is TRBV2 and J is TRBJ2-3, with D possibly called TRBD1 or TRBD2 (5 bases each). CDR3 size: 14 residues. CDR1 SNHLY and CDR2 FYNNEI come from the germline V gene. The V and J ends lost 2 bases and 6 bases respectively, with 12 bases between them.